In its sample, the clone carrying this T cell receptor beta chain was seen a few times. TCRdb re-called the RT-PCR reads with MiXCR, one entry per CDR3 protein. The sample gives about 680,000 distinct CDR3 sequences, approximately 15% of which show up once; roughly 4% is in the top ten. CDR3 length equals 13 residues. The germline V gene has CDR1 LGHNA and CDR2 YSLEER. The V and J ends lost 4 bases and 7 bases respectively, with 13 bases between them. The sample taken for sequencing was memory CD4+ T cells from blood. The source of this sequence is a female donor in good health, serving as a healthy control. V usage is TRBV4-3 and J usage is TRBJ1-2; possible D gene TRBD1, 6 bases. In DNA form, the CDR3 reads TGCGCCAGCAGCCCTGTACAGGGTCTTGGCTACACCTTC. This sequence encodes CASSPVQGLGYTF.